The entry that follows covers one T cell receptor beta chain sequence. Its cognate antigen has yet to be identified. Base-call qualities are not available, and no considerably larger clone is one nucleotide away. The CDR3 holds 15 amino acids from the cysteine to the phenylalanine. The retained sequence is limited to the CDR3, 45 bases, with the frame set at the first base. V is shortened by 6 bases, J by 3 bases, and the region joining them spans 15 bases. CDR1 and CDR2 were assigned from the germline V gene (reference sequence) as LNHDA and SQIVND. This record comes from a study of T cells in localized non-small cell lung cancer (TCRdb year 2020). Concerning the study at large: The study examined T cell repertoires in a few hundred patients with early-stage NSCLC and compared tumors with uninvolved tumor-adjacent lungs. A mean age of approximately 66 years was recorded for the NSCLC patients, of whom under 150 were male and more than 95 were female. The cohort consisted of roughly 240 treatment-naive NSCLC patients whose localized lung tumors had been resected.

The immunoSEQ Assay was used to sequence TCR beta CDR3 regions from DNA. In the paper's pipeline: To compute T cell density, TCR beta template counts were normalized to usable DNA, which was estimated by amplifying housekeeping genes. Using the preseqR package, richness was estimated by extrapolating to 120,000 templates for tissue samples and 400,000 templates for PBMC samples. Clonality was defined as one minus Pielou's evenness. Tissue-enriched TCRs were identified by differential abundance testing using productive amino-acid clonotypes, minimum total count 5 and alpha 0.1. The Jaccard Index and the Morisita Overlap Index were used to measure how much the repertoires overlapped between compartments. GLIPH grouped TCR beta CDR3s together with public tetramer-defined viral CDR3s, and a viral motif had to include at least three viral sequences and show V-gene enrichment. Sourced from immuneACCESS, this table was stored by TCRdb with only in-frame sequences that have V and J called. A share of the clones is absent; for the studies checked, an unresolved V gene accounts for under half, and the remainder has no known explanation. For V, J and clone size, that table is used; D and trimming come from the DNA. The sample contains roughly 2,800 clones, about 23% of them found a single time. 17% of the sample belongs to the ten largest clones.

Overall study outcomes, separate from this receptor: Because multi-region sequencing of the tumors was not done, intratumor heterogeneity could not be ruled out. Because the study design was exploratory, TCR variables were selected using unadjusted p-values without false-discovery rate correction. A median of around 57 of the top 100 tumor clones turned up in the paired uninvolved adjacent lung, and around 27 of those clones also ranked among the top 100 of that same adjacent lung. Uninvolved tumor-adjacent lung showed the highest T cell clonality, higher than tumor, which suggests more focused antigenic responses in the uninvolved tumor-adjacent lung. Higher T cell density in blood was associated with longer overall survival, whereas higher clonality in adjacent lung was associated with shorter survival.

At diagnosis, tumor, uninvolved tumor-adjacent lung and peripheral blood were collected and then preserved as a mix of FFPE and fresh-frozen material. The clonotype originates from a female donor at least 60 years old with stage III lung adenocarcinoma. The specimen was lung tumor tissue, collected before any cancer treatment. Recombination connected TRBV19 to TRBJ2-1; TRBD2 is a weak D gene call, 6 bases matching. CDR3 region: CASSIERAGYNEQFF. The nucleotide sequence reads as follows: TGTGCCAGTAGCATCGAGCGGGCCGGCTACAATGAGCAGTTCTTC.